This record looks at one T cell receptor beta chain sequence and its context. The antigen is not known. This entry comes from a study of post-analysis software for immune sequencing data. General study findings and limits: Comparison of patients with controls showed about 5 TRBV segments more frequent in patients, TRBV5-6, TRBV5-1 and TRBV20-1 among them. Under the F measure, samples that were prepared in one batch clustered strongly together.

cDNA libraries for TCR beta contained unique molecular identifiers. TCRdb used MiXCR to reprocess the PCR reads, holding one entry per CDR3 protein. The sample carries roughly 800,000 distinct CDR3 sequences, approximately 50% recorded once. This CDR3 comprises 13 residues. Per the germline V gene, CDR1 is KGHDR and CDR2 is SFDVKD. Trimming removed 3 bases at V and 12 bases at J, with 14 bases between. This receptor was obtained from a girl aged 5 to 17 with multiple sclerosis. What was sequenced was blood. This chain connects TRBV24-1 to TRBJ2-1; D remains unclear. In nucleotides, the CDR3 is TGTGCCACCAGTGATGGATCAGGCTTCGGGCAGTTCTTC. Translation: CATSDGSGFGQFF.